This T cell receptor (beta chain) was sequenced during a study of T cells after yellow fever vaccination. Study results and caveats: By day 5 rather than day 15, the secondary response had peaked, though it was weaker. The booster response re-showed most primary clones: around 96% CD4, roughly 91% CD8.

This CDR3 spans 13 amino acids. V was pared by 7 bases and J by 1 base, with 11 bases between. TCR cDNA, made by 5'RACE template switching, carried an added universal primer site and UMIs. TCRdb ran MiXCR on the 5' RACE reads and lists one entry per CDR3 protein. This table holds 110,000 to 150,000 distinct CDR3 sequences, 5% to 7.5% found once. Many counts were recorded for this clonotype. Antigen unknown. This chain uses TRBV12-3 or TRBV12-4 with TRBJ2-7; D gene uncertain. The specimen was CD4+ T cells sorted from PBMCs, collected 10 days after the yellow fever booster vaccination. The TCR comes from a man under 40 who received the YFV17D yellow fever vaccine. The DNA of the CDR3 is TGTGCCAGCACTGATGGGCCTTCCTACGAGCAGTACTTC. Amino acids: CASTDGPSYEQYF.